The rows below give T cell receptor beta chains drawn from one sample of a study of cytomegalovirus exposure and HLA in healthy donors. The protocol was immunoSEQ multiplex PCR, while the TCRdb copy is restricted to in-frame clones and leaves out a portion. The table includes 120,000 or so clones, approximately 71% detected once. The material sequenced was PBMCs. These receptors were collected from a woman aged 45-59 years in good health and CMV-seronegative. CDR3s include the opening cysteine and the closing phenylalanine or tryptophan. A D gene is named only where the DNA matches it firmly. Expanded clones are given a class, and other clones once, few, many or no size at all.

D gene	V gene	J gene	clone size	CDR3 DNA	CDR3 protein
-	TRBV19	TRBJ1-4	-	TGTGCCAGTAATGGGGGCCTTGCAACTAATGAAAAACTGTTTTTT	CASNGGLATNEKLFF
TRBD1	TRBV7-9	TRBJ2-5	once	TGTGCCAGCAGCTTGACCCGACAGGGTCAAGAGACCCAGTACTTC	CASSLTRQGQETQYF
-	TRBV7-2	TRBJ2-2	few	TGTGCCAGCAGCTCGCGGACAGAGAGTACCGGGGAGCTGTTTTTT	CASSSRTESTGELFF
TRBD2	TRBV29-1	TRBJ2-1	-	TGCAGCTTGAGGGGAGGGGACTCACAGTTCTTC	CSLRGGDSQFF
-	TRBV7-6	TRBJ1-1	-	TGTGCCAGCAGTTCGATGGCGGGCAGCCTTACTGAAGCTTTCTTT	CASSSMAGSLTEAFF
TRBD1	TRBV27	TRBJ1-2	once	TGTGCCAGCAGTTTAAACTCAGGGGGCTATGGCTACACCTTC	CASSLNSGGYGYTF
-	TRBV18	TRBJ2-7	-	TGTGCCAGCTCACCAGTAGGGGGCTACGAGCAGTACTTC	CASSPVGGYEQYF
TRBD1	TRBV7-9	TRBJ1-1	-	TGTGCCAGCAGCAGGACAGGGGGTGTTATTGTGGGCACTGAAGCTTTCTTT	CASSRTGGVIVGTEAFF
TRBD2	TRBV9	TRBJ2-3	-	TGTGCCAGCAGCGTAGGGGGACTAGTCCTAGATACGCAGTATTTT	CASSVGGLVLDTQYF
TRBD1	TRBV27	TRBJ2-7	-	TGTGCCAGCAGTTTTAAGACAGGGGGGTTCTACGAGCAGTACTTC	CASSFKTGGFYEQYF
-	TRBV6-5	TRBJ1-6	-	TGTGCCAGCAGTTACTCGAACCCAGGTCTGGGTTCACCCCTCCACTTT	CASSYSNPGLGSPLHF
-	TRBV30	TRBJ1-5	-	TGTGCCTGGAGTGTGGGCAGTTCGAATCAGCCCCAGCATTTT	CAWSVGSSNQPQHF
TRBD1	TRBV7-2	TRBJ1-1	-	TGTGCCAGCAGCGAGGGGACAGGAGGAAGGACTGAAGCTTTCTTT	CASSEGTGGRTEAFF
-	TRBV11-2	TRBJ2-1	-	TGTGCCAGCAGCTCCCTGGCACGCCGCTCCTACAATGAGCAGTTCTTC	CASSSLARRSYNEQFF
TRBD1	TRBV4-3	TRBJ2-7	few	TGCGCCAGCAGCCAAGGGACAGGGAGCGCCTACGAGCAGTACTTC	CASSQGTGSAYEQYF
-	TRBV28	TRBJ1-1	-	TGTGCCAGCAGCCTACAGGATGCCGGGACTGAAGCTTTCTTT	CASSLQDAGTEAFF
-	TRBV30	TRBJ2-7	-	TGTGCCTGGAGTGGGGGGAGGACCACCTACGAGCAGTACTTC	CAWSGGRTTYEQYF
TRBD1	TRBV27	TRBJ1-4	once	TGTGCCAGCAGGTTACAGGGGAATAATGAAAAACTGTTTTTT	CASRLQGNNEKLFF
TRBD2	TRBV7-9	TRBJ2-7	-	TGTGCCAGCAGCTCAACTAGCGGAGGACACTACGAGCAGTACTTC	CASSSTSGGHYEQYF
-	TRBV4-1	TRBJ2-3	-	TGCGCCAGCAGCCAATCGGTACTAGGCACAGATACGCAGTATTTT	CASSQSVLGTDTQYF
-	TRBV30	TRBJ2-2	-	TGTGCCTGGAGTCTCCAGGGTAAAGGCGGGGAGCTGTTTTTT	CAWSLQGKGGELFF
-	TRBV9	TRBJ2-1	-	TGTGCCAGCAGCGTAGGAGGCCGAAATGAGCAGTTCTTC	CASSVGGRNEQFF
-	TRBV7-2	TRBJ1-6	-	TGTGCCAGCAGCCCGGGAGGGGTCCATTCACCCCTCCACTTT	CASSPGGVHSPLHF
TRBD2	TRBV7-3	TRBJ2-7	-	TGTGCCAGCAGCAAGACTAGCGGGAGCGTCAACGAGCAGTACTTC	CASSKTSGSVNEQYF
-	TRBV28	TRBJ2-3	-	TGTGCCAGCAGTTTAGTAGGGAGGTCGGCCTCAGATACGCAGTATTTT	CASSLVGRSASDTQYF
-	TRBV20-1	TRBJ1-2	-	TGCAGTGCTAGTCAGGACTATGGCTACACCTTC	CSASQDYGYTF
TRBD2	TRBV5-4	TRBJ2-7	-	TGTGCCAGCAGCTTGGCCTCGGGACTAGGTAGTGAGCAGTACTTC	CASSLASGLGSEQYF
TRBD1	TRBV7-9	TRBJ1-1	-	TGTTCCAGCAGCTCCAACAGGGGGACGAACACTGAAGCTTTCTTT	CSSSSNRGTNTEAFF
TRBD2	TRBV12-5	TRBJ2-1	-	TGTGCTAGTGCCGCAGTTGTGGGACTAGCTTACAATGAGCAGTTCTTC	CASAAVVGLAYNEQFF
-	TRBV9	TRBJ2-3	-	TGTGCCAGCAGCCCACAACTTGGAGAAGATACGCAGTATTTT	CASSPQLGEDTQYF
TRBD1	TRBV29-1	TRBJ1-1	-	TGCAGCGTTGATAGGACAGGGAGCACTGAAGCTTTCTTT	CSVDRTGSTEAFF
-	TRBV6-1	TRBJ1-2	-	TGTGCCAGCAGTTATGGGGCGGCTAACTATGGCTACACCTTC	CASSYGAANYGYTF
TRBD2	TRBV7-2	TRBJ2-3	-	TGTGCCAGCAGCCCCTCAAGCGGGAGGGAGGGAGATACGCAGTATTTT	CASSPSSGREGDTQYF
TRBD1	TRBV5-1	TRBJ1-5	-	TGCGCCAGCAGCCTGGGGGACAGGCGTGATCAGCCCCAGCATTTT	CASSLGDRRDQPQHF
TRBD2	TRBV11-3	TRBJ2-1	-	TGTGCCAGCAGCCCAGGGACTAGCGGAGCACACAATGAGCAGTTCTTC	CASSPGTSGAHNEQFF
-	TRBV30	TRBJ1-2	-	TGTGCCTGGAGTGTACAGGCCGCGCATGGCTACACCTTC	CAWSVQAAHGYTF
TRBD1	TRBV28	TRBJ2-7	-	TGTGCCAGCAGGCGACAGGGGGAACCCTATGAGCAGTACTTC	CASRRQGEPYEQYF
-	TRBV29-1	TRBJ2-1	-	TGCAGCGTTGTACCGACTACCAATGAGCAGTTCTTC	CSVVPTTNEQFF
-	TRBV29-1	TRBJ2-3	once	TGCAGCGTTGTTGAGGGAGATACGCAGTATTTT	CSVVEGDTQYF
-	TRBV7-9	TRBJ1-5	-	TGTGCCAGCAGGGGGGCAGTGGATCAGCCCCAGCATTTT	CASRGAVDQPQHF
-	TRBV19	TRBJ2-1	-	TGTGCCAGTAGTTCAAACCCGGGGATGAGCTCCTACAATGAGCAGTTCTTC	CASSSNPGMSSYNEQFF
TRBD2	TRBV6-1	TRBJ2-7	-	TGTGCAGCCCGTAGTGGCGGGAGTATTCCCCACGAGCAGTACTTC	CAARSGGSIPHEQYF
-	TRBV2	TRBJ2-3	-	TGTGCCAGCGGGGACTCGGCTAGCACAGATACGCAGTATTTT	CASGDSASTDTQYF
-	TRBV6-6	TRBJ2-1	-	TGTGCCAGCATGGGGCGCCTCTCCTACAATGAGCAGTTCTTC	CASMGRLSYNEQFF
TRBD1	TRBV14	TRBJ2-5	-	TGTGCCAGCAGCCAAGATGGGACAGCCTCAAAGGAGACCCAGTACTTC	CASSQDGTASKETQYF
-	TRBV7-2	TRBJ1-3	-	TGTGCCAGCAAAAACGTGGGCAGGGGAGGAAACACCATATATTTT	CASKNVGRGGNTIYF
-	TRBV7-9	TRBJ1-1	-	TGTTCCAGCAGCTCCAGGGCTTTGTCAGAAGCTTTCTTT	CSSSSRALSEAFF
TRBD1	TRBV5-4	TRBJ2-3	-	TGTGCCAGCAGCCGCCAGGGGGGCACAGATACGCAGTATTTT	CASSRQGGTDTQYF
-	TRBV7-2	TRBJ2-3	-	TGTGCCAGCAGCTTAGCCCCCGTTTCAGATACGCAGTATTTT	CASSLAPVSDTQYF
-	TRBV25-1	TRBJ2-7	-	TGTGCCAGCAGTGCAACTTCAGGGACTGGTTACGAGCAGTACTTC	CASSATSGTGYEQYF
-	TRBV28	TRBJ2-7	-	TGTGCCAGCCGAGATGTGCTCTCCGTCTACGAGCAGTACTTC	CASRDVLSVYEQYF
TRBD1	TRBV10-3	TRBJ1-3	few	TGTGCCATCAGTGTGGGGACAGGGGCCGGAAACACCATATATTTT	CAISVGTGAGNTIYF
TRBD2	TRBV10-3	TRBJ2-1	-	TGTGCCATCAGTTACCTAGCGGAGTTCAATGAGCAGTTCTTC	CAISYLAEFNEQFF
-	TRBV7-9	TRBJ1-2	few	TGTGCCAGCAGCTTATCTCCACAGGTCTATGGCTACACCTTC	CASSLSPQVYGYTF